The 29 T cell receptor beta chains reported below all come from one sample, sequenced in a study of identical twins' blood T cells. TCRdb processed the 5' RACE reads anew with MiXCR; each CDR3 protein has one entry. Of 350,000 to 400,000 distinct CDR3 sequences listed, about 28% are singletons. Sequencing was carried out using PBMCs. The receptors originated from a woman aged 18 to 50 in good health.

Only one count was recorded for this clonotype. The chain links TRBV20-1 to TRBJ1-2, with no clear D. The CDR3 runs 11 residues. Germline lookup yields CDR1 DFQATT and CDR2 SNEGSKA (reference sequence). V dropped 3 bases and J dropped 3 bases, with 5 bases sitting between them. DNA for the CDR3: TGCAGTGCTAGGTCGGACTATGGCTACACCTTC. It specifies CSARSDYGYTF.

V and J are TRBV12-3 or TRBV12-4 and TRBJ2-1, with 12 positions matching TRBD2. The CDR3 extends over 18 amino acids. The J segment lost 0 bases and the V segment lost 5 bases, leaving 8 bases of the junction unmatched. The DNA of the CDR3 is TGTGCCAGCAGTCTAAGGACTAGCGGGGCCCGCTCCTACAATGAGCAGTTCTTC. Translating gives CASSLRTSGARSYNEQFF.

The chain recombines TRBV5-1 with TRBJ2-2; D possibly matches TRBD1 or TRBD2 (7 bases each). Trimming removed 2 bases at V and 5 bases at J, with 16 bases between. The CDR3 sequence is 16 residues long. CDR1 SGHRS and CDR2 YFSETQ come from the germline V gene. The CDR3 DNA follows: TGCGCCAGCAGCTTCAGGGAGGGGGCCCCGACCGGGGAGCTGTTTTTT. Amino acid sequence: CASSFREGAPTGELFF.

The chain joins TRBV3-1 to TRBJ1-1; D gene ambiguous. The germline CDR1 and CDR2 sequences are LGHDT and YNNKEL (reference sequence). CDR3 size: 13 residues. Trimming pared 4 bases from V and 4 bases from J, leaving 10 bases between. CDR3 in DNA: TGTGCCAGCAGCCGGGGAATTGGCACTGAAGCTTTCTTT. As protein: CASSRGIGTEAFF.

For this clonotype: One base away lies a much larger clone, so this may be a sequencing read error. This chain connects TRBV3-1 to TRBJ1-1, with D perhaps matching TRBD1 (5 bases). The germline V gene has CDR1 LGHDT and CDR2 YNNKEL (reference sequence). This CDR3 has 11 amino acids. This CDR3 is CAGSHGGEAFF. The CDR3 DNA reads as TGTGCCGGCAGCCACGGGGGGGAAGCTTTCTTT.

This clonotype was seen repeatedly, ten times or more. V gene TRBV20-1 combines with J gene TRBJ2-1; tentative D call: TRBD2 (6 bases). V lost 0 bases to trimming and J lost 1 base, with 10 bases between them. The CDR3 consists of 15 residues. From germline, CDR1 is DFQATT and CDR2 SNEGSKA (reference sequence). The CDR3 DNA reads as TGCAGTGCTAGAGATAGGAGGGAGTCCTACAATGAGCAGTTCTTC. This encodes CSARDRRESYNEQFF.

This clonotype appeared a few times. The gene calls are TRBV3-1 and TRBJ1-1, with D unclear. From germline, CDR1 is LGHDT and CDR2 YNNKEL (reference sequence). The CDR3 loop spans 12 amino acids. The V and J ends lost 5 bases and 7 bases respectively, with 11 bases between them. DNA for the CDR3: TGTGCCAGCAGCACGAGACATGGTGAAGCTTTCTTT. As protein: CASSTRHGEAFF. Complete variable domain (other parts from reference TRBV3-1 and TRBJ1-1): DTAVSQTPKYLVTQMGNDKSIKCEQNLGHDTMYWYKQDSKKFLKIMFSYNNKELIINETVPNRFSPKSPDKAHLNLHINSLELGDSAVYFCASSTRHGEAFFGQGTRLTVV.

This chain links TRBV15 with TRBJ1-5, with unresolved D. This CDR3 has 14 residues. Germline CDR1 is LNHNV and CDR2 is YYDKDF (reference sequence). V lost 0 bases to trimming and J lost 5 bases, with 8 bases between them. CDR3 sequence reads: CATSREGSYQPQHF. The CDR3 nucleotides are TGTGCCACCAGCAGAGAAGGGTCCTATCAGCCCCAGCATTTT.

V and J are TRBV5-1 and TRBJ2-1; D call uncertain. This CDR3 spans 13 amino acids. Germline CDR1 reads SGHRS; CDR2 reads YFSETQ. Trimming took off 2 bases at V and 12 bases at J, with 15 bases between the two ends. The CDR3: CASSFDQEMGQFF. CDR3 sequence (DNA): TGCGCCAGCAGCTTTGACCAAGAAATGGGGCAGTTCTTC.

The chain carries TRBV3-1 and TRBJ1-1, with TRBD1 matching over 8 bases. V lost 4 bases, J lost 3 bases, and 4 bases stayed unmatched. Germline assignment: CDR1 LGHDT and CDR2 YNNKEL (reference sequence). The CDR3 sequence is 14 residues long. Written as DNA, the CDR3 is TGTGCCAGCAGCCCCCGGGACAGGTACACTGAAGCTTTCTTT. The encoded protein is CASSPRDRYTEAFF.

Remarks on this clonotype: One base away lies a much larger clone, so this may be a sequencing read error. The rearrangement uses TRBV11-2 and TRBJ2-1; the D is unclear. This CDR3 region has 15 residues. The germline V gene encodes CDR1 SGHAT and CDR2 FQNNGV. The CDR3 DNA reads as TGTACCAGCAGCATCCTCAAGAACTCCTACAATGAGCAGTTCTTC. This translates into CTSSILKNSYNEQFF.

This chain joins TRBV20-1 and TRBJ1-2; D may be TRBD1 (6 bases). The ends were cut back, 2 bases at V and 0 bases at J, with 10 bases in the middle. Germline V gives CDR1 DFQATT, CDR2 SNEGSKA (reference sequence). The length of the CDR3 is 14 residues. The CDR3 loop reads CSARPRGANYGYTF. Here the CDR3 DNA reads TGCAGTGCTAGACCCAGGGGCGCTAACTATGGCTACACCTTC.

As for this clonotype: A read error may explain this, as a much larger clone is one base away. The V and J genes are TRBV28 and TRBJ1-1; weak D call: TRBD1 (6 bases). This CDR3 comprises 14 residues. Germline V lookup: CDR1 MDHEN, CDR2 SYDVKM. The CDR3 bases are TGTGCCGGCAGTTTGGGGACACGGCGCGCTGAAGCTTTCTTT. As protein: CAGSLGTRRAEAFF. Filled out from reference TRBV28 and TRBJ1-1, the complete variable domain reads DVKVTQSSRYLVKRTGEKVFLECVQDMDHENMFWYRQDPGLGLRLIYFSYDVKMKEKGDIPEGYSVSREKKERFSLILESASTNQTSMYLCAGSLGTRRAEAFFGQGTRLTVV.

A few counts support this clonotype. The chain is built from TRBV19 and TRBJ1-2; D call uncertain. Trimming stripped 4 bases from V and 2 bases from J, with 5 bases between. CDR1 and CDR2 from the germline V gene are LNHDA and SQIVND (reference sequence). CDR3 size: 12 residues. The CDR3 loop is CASSRVNYGYTF. DNA of the CDR3: TGTGCCAGTAGTAGGGTAAACTATGGCTACACCTTC.

Only one count was recorded for this clonotype. A read error may explain this, as a much larger clone is one base away. J is TRBJ1-1 and V is TRBV6-1, with D maybe TRBD1 (6 bases). CDR3 length equals 12 residues. Per the germline V gene, CDR1 is MNHNS and CDR2 is SASEGT. The CDR3 reads CASSDRQAGALF. The CDR3 nucleotides are TGTGCCAGCAGTGACCGACAGGCGGGGGCTTTATTT.

The chain joins TRBV19 to TRBJ1-6, with D perhaps TRBD1 (5 bases). The CDR3 is made up of 16 amino acids. CDR1 is LNHDA and CDR2 is SQIVND in the germline V gene (reference sequence). Trimming stripped 6 bases from V and 0 bases from J, with 12 bases between. CDR3 in amino acids: CASRRDWSSYNSPLHF. The CDR3 DNA follows: TGTGCCAGTAGAAGGGACTGGAGCTCCTATAATTCACCCCTCCACTTT.

Note on this clonotype: The junction departs from the called germline gene at one end, perhaps through a read error. The chain joins TRBV5-1 to TRBJ2-2; D possibly corresponds to TRBD2 (6 bases). Looked up from germline, CDR1 is SGHRS and CDR2 is YFSETQ. This CDR3 spans 14 amino acids. The CDR3 coding sequence is TGCGCCAGCAGCTTGGAACAGAACACCGGGGGGCTGTTTTTT. It specifies CASSLEQNTGGLFF.

There are a few counts of this clonotype. This chain joins TRBV4-1 and TRBJ1-2; D is undetermined. Deletions cut 0 bases from V and 3 bases from J, with 11 bases between. This CDR3 spans 15 amino acids. Germline CDR1 reads MGHRA; CDR2 reads YSYEKL. The CDR3 spells CASSQDWVGDYGYTF. In DNA, the CDR3 is TGCGCCAGCAGCCAAGACTGGGTGGGAGACTATGGCTACACCTTC.

This clonotype has only a few counts. The rearrangement links TRBV20-1 to TRBJ1-3; weak D call: TRBD1 (5 bases). Germline V gives CDR1 DFQATT, CDR2 SNEGSKA (reference sequence). V was clipped by 5 bases and J by 1 base, with 12 bases between them. The CDR3 is made up of 14 amino acids. CDR3 amino acids: CSALGSGSGNTIYF. CDR3 bases: TGCAGTGCTCTAGGCTCAGGGTCTGGAAACACCATATATTTT.

As regards this clonotype: Because it lacks the conserved phenylalanine or tryptophan at the end, this CDR3 is likely a read error. The V and J genes are TRBV12-3 or TRBV12-4 and TRBJ1-2; 8 bases map to TRBD1. Trimming at V came to 6 bases and at J to 0 bases, leaving 0 bases not matched to a gene. The CDR3 covers 13 residues. For the CDR3, the DNA is TGTGCCAGCAGGGACAGGGCTAACTATGGCTACACCTCC. The encoded protein is CASRDRANYGYTS.

The chain uses TRBV29-1 and TRBJ1-1; no clear D. V lost 8 bases to trimming and J lost 8 bases, with 27 bases between them. CDR3 length: 15 residues. Germline CDR1 is SQVTM and CDR2 is ANQGSEA. The CDR3 spells CSPLRGLALMPEAFF. The CDR3 nucleotides are TGCAGCCCTCTGCGGGGTTTGGCCCTGATGCCAGAAGCTTTCTTT.

In this sample, this clonotype turned up a few times. J is TRBJ1-1 and V is TRBV20-1; D not certain. Germline V gives CDR1 DFQATT, CDR2 SNEGSKA (reference sequence). This CDR3 spans 11 amino acids. V was clipped by 1 base and J by 11 bases, with 11 bases between them. CDR3 bases: TGCAGTGCTAGAGTAATCGAAGAGGCTTTCTTT. Its translation is CSARVIEEAFF.

The chain joins TRBV12-5 to TRBJ1-5; unclear D gene. The CDR3 covers 14 residues. Germline values: CDR1 LGHNT, CDR2 FRNRAP. The ends were cut back, 5 bases at V and 6 bases at J, with 14 bases in the middle. As DNA, the CDR3 is TGTGCTAGTGGTCCGGGTCTGGAGATTCAGCCCCAGCATTTT. Translation gives CASGPGLEIQPQHF.

The CDR3 region has the DNA TGTGCCAGCAGCCAAACTTTTACCTATGGCTACACCTTC. This sequence encodes CASSQTFTYGYTF. V gene TRBV5-6 combines with J gene TRBJ1-2; D gene unclear. The V gene lost 4 bases and the J gene lost 4 bases, with 11 bases spanning the gap. The CDR3 has 13 amino acids. Germline CDR1 SGHDT, CDR2 YYEEEE. The full variable domain, rest sourced from reference TRBV5-6 and TRBJ1-2, is DAGVTQSPTHLIKTRGQQVTLRCSPKSGHDTVSWYQQALGQGPQFIFQYYEEEERQRGNFPDRFSGHQFPNYSSELNVNALLLGDSALYLCASSQTFTYGYTFGSGTRLTVV.

The chain couples TRBV28 to TRBJ1-1, with a weak D call TRBD1 (5 bases). Trimming left V 6 bases short and J 10 bases short, with 15 bases between. Germline values: CDR1 MDHEN, CDR2 SYDVKM. This CDR3 has 12 residues. DNA of the CDR3: TGTGCCAGCAGCCCCCCCGCAAGGGGAGCTTTCTTT. Translation gives CASSPPARGAFF.

This chain uses TRBV2 with TRBJ2-7, with D unclear. The CDR3 contains 14 residues. Germline V gene data show CDR1 as SNHLY and CDR2 as FYNNEI. The ends were cut back, 6 bases at V and 2 bases at J, with 14 bases in the middle. The CDR3 nucleotides are TGTGCCAGCAGGGGCTCGTTAGGCACCTACGAGCAGTACTTC. Its translation is CASRGSLGTYEQYF.

This rearrangement joins TRBV12-3 or TRBV12-4 to TRBJ2-2, with D perhaps matching TRBD1 or TRBD2 (5 bases each). The CDR3 is made up of 13 amino acids. The germline V and J ends were trimmed by 11 bases and 6 bases, with 16 bases remaining between them. As DNA, the CDR3 is TGTGCCGTAGAGGTGGGACGGGCCGGGGAGCTGTTTTTT. The encoded protein is CAVEVGRAGELFF.

This clonotype has a handful of counts. This rearrangement joins TRBV4-3 to TRBJ2-1; D is possibly TRBD2 (5 bases). The V gene's germline CDR1 is LGHNA and CDR2 YSLEER. The germline V and J ends were trimmed by 3 bases and 5 bases, with 17 bases remaining between them. CDR3 length: 16 residues. This chain's CDR3 is CASSHERPPTNNEQFF. The CDR3 DNA follows: TGCGCCAGCAGCCATGAGCGGCCACCCACGAACAATGAGCAGTTCTTC.

The V gene is TRBV7-8, the J gene TRBJ1-3, with D possibly matching TRBD1 (6 bases). The CDR3 loop spans 16 amino acids. V was clipped by 1 base and J by 0 bases, with 10 bases between them. In germline, CDR1 is SGHVS, CDR2 FQNEAQ. This CDR3 reads CASSLVGTSSGNTIYF. CDR3 DNA sequence: TGTGCCAGCAGCTTAGTTGGGACATCCTCTGGAAACACCATATATTTT.